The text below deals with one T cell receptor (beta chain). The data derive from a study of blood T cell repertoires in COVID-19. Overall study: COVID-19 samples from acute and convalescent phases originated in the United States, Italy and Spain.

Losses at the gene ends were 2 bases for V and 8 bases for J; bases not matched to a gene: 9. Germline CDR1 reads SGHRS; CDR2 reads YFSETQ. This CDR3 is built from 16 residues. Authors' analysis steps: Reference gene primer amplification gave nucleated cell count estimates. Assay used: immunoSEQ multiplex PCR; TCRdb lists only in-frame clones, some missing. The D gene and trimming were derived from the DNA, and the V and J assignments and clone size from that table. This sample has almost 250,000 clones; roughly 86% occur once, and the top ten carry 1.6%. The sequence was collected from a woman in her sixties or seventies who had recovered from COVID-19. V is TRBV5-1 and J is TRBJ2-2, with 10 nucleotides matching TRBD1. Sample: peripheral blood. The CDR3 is CASSFSGTGVSGELFF. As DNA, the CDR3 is TGCGCCAGCAGCTTTTCCGGGACAGGGGTATCGGGGGAGCTGTTTTTT.